The subject of this entry is one T cell receptor (beta chain). Its specificity is unknown. The CDR3 sequence is 13 residues long. CDR1 is SEHNR, CDR2 FQNEAQ, per germline (reference sequence). V was clipped by 5 bases and J by 6 bases, with 11 bases between them. This sample was included in a study of shared clonotypes between healthy human individuals. Study results and limitations: The diversity represented, both genetic and in exposure history, was limited by few donors. Naive CD4 clonotypes were shared across a handful of donors at roughly 5.3%.

About 30,000 T cell genomes, or about 190 ng DNA, went into the sorted-subset replicate PCRs. As handled by the study authors: Junction-only sequences produced by ImmunoSEQ had no quality scores, so filtering differed. Libraries were prepared by immunoSEQ multiplex PCR; TCRdb keeps only in-frame clonotypes and omits some of them. That table is the source of V, J and clone size, and D and trimming were worked out from the DNA. The sample has about 2.1 million clones, about 94% seen once. Naive CD8 cells comprised CD45RO-negative, CCR7-positively selected cells, excluding terminally differentiated effector memory CD45RA+ cells.

The TCR sequence derives from a young man in good health. Some clones in this sample may be carry-over from other donors' samples. The J gene is TRBJ2-1, the V gene TRBV7-9; D remains ambiguous. Sequenced: naive CD8+ T cells from PBMCs. The CDR3 DNA is TGTGCCAGCAGCGAGGACCCTCGCAATGAGCAGTTCTTC. Translation: CASSEDPRNEQFF.